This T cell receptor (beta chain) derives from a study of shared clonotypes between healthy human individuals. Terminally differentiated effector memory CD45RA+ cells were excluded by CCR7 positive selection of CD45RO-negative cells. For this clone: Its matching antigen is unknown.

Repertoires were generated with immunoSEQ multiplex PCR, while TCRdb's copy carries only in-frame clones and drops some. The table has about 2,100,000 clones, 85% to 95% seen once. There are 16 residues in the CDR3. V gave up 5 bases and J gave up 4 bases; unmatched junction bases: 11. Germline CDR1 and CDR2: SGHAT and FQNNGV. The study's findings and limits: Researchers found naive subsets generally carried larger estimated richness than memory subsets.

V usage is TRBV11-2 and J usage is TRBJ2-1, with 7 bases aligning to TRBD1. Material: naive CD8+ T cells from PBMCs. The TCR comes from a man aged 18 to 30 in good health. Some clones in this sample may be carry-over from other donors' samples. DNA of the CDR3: TGTGCCAGCAGCGACCGACTCAGGGGGATTTACAATGAGCAGTTCTTC. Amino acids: CASSDRLRGIYNEQFF.